The sample holds one count of the clone carrying this TCR beta chain. The germline V gene encodes CDR1 MNHEY and CDR2 SVGAGI. V dropped 6 bases and J dropped 0 bases, with 9 bases sitting between them. CDR3 size: 13 residues. Libraries were prepared by immunoSEQ multiplex PCR; TCRdb keeps only in-frame clonotypes and omits some of them. Counted here are tens of thousands of clones, around 90% occurring once; the ten biggest clones make up 0.95% to 1.5%. The data derive from a study of T cell changes during pregnancy in multiple sclerosis. The input for sequencing was CD4+ T cells from peripheral blood mononuclear cells, taken in the second trimester of pregnancy. This chain uses TRBV6-5 with TRBJ2-7, with a possible D match to TRBD2 (6 bases). This clonotype was obtained from a female donor with multiple sclerosis, enrolled in a pregnancy study. The CDR3 is CASRPGSSYEQYF. The DNA for the CDR3 is TGTGCCAGCAGACCCGGGAGCTCCTACGAGCAGTACTTC.